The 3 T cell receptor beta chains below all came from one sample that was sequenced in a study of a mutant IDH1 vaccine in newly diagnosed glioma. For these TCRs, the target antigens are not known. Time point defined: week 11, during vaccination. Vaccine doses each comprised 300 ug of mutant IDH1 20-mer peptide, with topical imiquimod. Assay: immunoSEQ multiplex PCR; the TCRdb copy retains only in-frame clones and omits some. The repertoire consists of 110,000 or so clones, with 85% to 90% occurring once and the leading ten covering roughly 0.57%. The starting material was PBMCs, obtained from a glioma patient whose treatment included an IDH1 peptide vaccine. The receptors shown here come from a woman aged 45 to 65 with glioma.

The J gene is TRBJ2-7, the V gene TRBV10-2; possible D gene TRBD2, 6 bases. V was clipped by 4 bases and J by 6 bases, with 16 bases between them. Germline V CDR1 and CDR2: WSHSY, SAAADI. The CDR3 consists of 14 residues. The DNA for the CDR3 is TGCGCCAGCAGTGGGTGGGCTAGCGTGGGCGAGCAGTACTTC. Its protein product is CASSGWASVGEQYF.

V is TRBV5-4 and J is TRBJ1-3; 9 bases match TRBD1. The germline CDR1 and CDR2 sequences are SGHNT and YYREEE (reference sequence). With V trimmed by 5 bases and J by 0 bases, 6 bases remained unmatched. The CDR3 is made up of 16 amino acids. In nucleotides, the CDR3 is TGTGCCAGCAGTTCGGACAGGGGAGTCTCTGGAAACACCATATATTTT. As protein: CASSSDRGVSGNTIYF.

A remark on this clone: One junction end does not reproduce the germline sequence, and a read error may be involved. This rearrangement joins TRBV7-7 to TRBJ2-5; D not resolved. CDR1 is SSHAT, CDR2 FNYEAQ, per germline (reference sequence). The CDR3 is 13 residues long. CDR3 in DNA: TGTGCTAGCAGCTTAGTTAAGGGAGAGACCCAGTACTTC. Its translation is CASSLVKGETQYF.